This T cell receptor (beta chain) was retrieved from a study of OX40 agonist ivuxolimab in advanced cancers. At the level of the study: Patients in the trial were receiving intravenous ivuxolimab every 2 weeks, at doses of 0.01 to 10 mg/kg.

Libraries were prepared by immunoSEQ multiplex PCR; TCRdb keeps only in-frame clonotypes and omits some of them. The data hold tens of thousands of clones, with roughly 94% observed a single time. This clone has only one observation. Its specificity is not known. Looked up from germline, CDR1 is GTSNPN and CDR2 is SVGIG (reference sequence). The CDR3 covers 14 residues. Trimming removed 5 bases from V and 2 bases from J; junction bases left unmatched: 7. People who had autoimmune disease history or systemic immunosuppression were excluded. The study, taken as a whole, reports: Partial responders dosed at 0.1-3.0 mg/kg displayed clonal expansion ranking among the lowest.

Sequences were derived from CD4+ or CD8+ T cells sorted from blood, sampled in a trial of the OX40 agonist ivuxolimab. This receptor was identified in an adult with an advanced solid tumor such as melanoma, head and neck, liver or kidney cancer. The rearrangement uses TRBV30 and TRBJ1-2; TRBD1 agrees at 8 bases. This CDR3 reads CAWGGQENNYGYTF. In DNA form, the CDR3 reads TGTGCCTGGGGGGGACAGGAGAACAACTATGGCTACACCTTC.